The clone carrying this T cell receptor (beta chain) was recorded a few times. The antigen remains undetermined. This entry comes from a study of vaccination effects on CD4 cells after COVID-19. Before sequencing took place, the ViraFEST assay used viral peptide pools to expand antigen-specific CD4+ T cells. The culture ran for roughly ten days, and then CD4+ T cells were isolated. Two doses of either BNT162b2 or mRNA-1273 were given to each participant. Cultivation was performed at 1.5 million to 2.5 million PBMC per well with roughly 9.1 IU/ml IL-2 and about 9.6 ug/ml peptides added. Replacing half the medium with IL-2 medium was done on days 3 and 7. This table comes from immunoSEQ multiplex PCR, and its TCRdb copy is limited to in-frame clones, with some not included. The table shows 60,000 to 90,000 clones, with 80% to 85% occurring only once. Losses at the gene ends were 6 bases for V and 5 bases for J; bases not matched to a gene: 9. Germline lookup yields CDR1 LGHDT and CDR2 YNNKEL (reference sequence). The CDR3 extends over 15 amino acids.

The sequence was obtained from a human donor who received a COVID-19 vaccine. This chain joins TRBV3-1 (or the pseudogene TRBV3-2) and TRBJ2-2, with TRBD2 matching 7 bases. The sample was CD4+ T cells from PBMCs cultured with HCoV-229E spike peptides, taken after COVID-19 vaccination. The CDR3 bases are TGTGCCAGCAGTCCTGGACTAGTTGGGACCGGGGAGCTGTTTTTT. Translating it yields CASSPGLVGTGELFF.